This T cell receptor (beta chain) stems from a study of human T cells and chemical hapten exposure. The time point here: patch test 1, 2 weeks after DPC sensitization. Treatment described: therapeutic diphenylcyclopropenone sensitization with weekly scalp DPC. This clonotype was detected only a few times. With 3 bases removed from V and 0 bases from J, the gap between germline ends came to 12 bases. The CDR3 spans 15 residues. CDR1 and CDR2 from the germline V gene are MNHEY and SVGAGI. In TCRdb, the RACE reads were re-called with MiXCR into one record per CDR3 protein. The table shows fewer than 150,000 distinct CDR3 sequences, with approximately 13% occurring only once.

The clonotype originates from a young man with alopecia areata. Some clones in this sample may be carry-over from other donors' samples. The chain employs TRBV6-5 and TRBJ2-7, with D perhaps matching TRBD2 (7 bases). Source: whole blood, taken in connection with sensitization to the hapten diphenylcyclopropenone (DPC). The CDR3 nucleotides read TGTGCCAGCAGTTATGATCGGGGGGCCTCCTACGAGCAGTACTTC. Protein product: CASSYDRGASYEQYF.